The TCR beta chain described here comes from a study of STAT3 mutations in large granular lymphocyte leukemia. For the study at large: Among longitudinally sequenced T-LGLL patients, roughly half had canonical activating STAT3 mutations detected.

Study results and limitations: Treatment regimens differed across patients between samplings. Every T-LGLL patient had at least one immunodominant TCRbeta clonotype. After therapy, about 35% of the 18 patients switched clonotypes, all new clones STAT3 wild type.

Data came from immunoSEQ multiplex PCR; TCRdb stores just in-frame clones and leaves some out. In the table there are 35,000 to 50,000 clones, about 81% of which are singletons. This clone was picked up a small number of times. Antigen unknown. Germline CDR1 and CDR2: MNHNY and SVGAGI (reference sequence). The CDR3 contains 16 residues. J was trimmed by 5 bases and V by 0 bases; bases with no gene match: 6. V and J are TRBV6-6 and TRBJ1-2; 10 bases fit TRBD1. Sequenced sample: PBMCs. This TCR came from a human donor with T large granular lymphocyte leukemia. Some clones in this sample may be carry-over from other donors' samples. This CDR3 reads CASSYSDRGLQYGYTF. Here the CDR3 DNA reads TGTGCCAGCAGTTACTCCGACAGGGGGCTACAGTATGGCTACACCTTC.